The present TCR beta chain was sequenced within a study of T cell responses to AZD1222 COVID-19 vaccine. Study information: Some second doses came at about 4 weeks and others at about 12 weeks; these were pooled. Findings and caveats of the study: The sample set comprised mostly white British donors with more females, and clonal diversity was possibly underestimated. Unmutated variant regions are reportedly the target of nearly half of TCRs that are spike-specific. In all cases, repertoires were sampled only after the peak T cell response.

Concerning this clone: Its antigen is not identified.

V lost 5 bases to trimming and J lost 2 bases; unmatched junction nucleotides: 6. The CDR3 sequence is 14 residues long. CDR1 is MNHEY and CDR2 is SVGAGI in the germline V gene. Clones were read by immunoSEQ multiplex PCR, and TCRdb kept only the in-frame ones, dropping some. The sample holds around 150,000 clones, 88% seen once. This chain connects TRBV6-5 to TRBJ2-7, with 7 bases matching TRBD1. The sequencing used peripheral blood, collected on day 0 of AZD1222 vaccination. The sequence derives from an adult in good health. CDR3 DNA sequence: TGTGCCAGCAGTCCACAGGGGATTCCCTACGAGCAGTACTTC. It is translated as CASSPQGIPYEQYF.